The source of this T cell receptor (beta chain) is a study of cytomegalovirus exposure and HLA in healthy donors. Study-level points and caveats: When analyzed later, the rates of TCR association showed variation by HLA locus, with DRB1 the most and HLA-C the fewest. Productive rates of about 87% or about 30% were seen for most TCR beta V segments in an earlier analysis. The HLA-A and HLA-B alleles of most subjects were reportedly predicted accurately from TCR beta sequences.

13 Jbeta primers and 60 Vbeta primers were used for the PCR. Assay: immunoSEQ multiplex PCR; the TCRdb copy retains only in-frame clones and omits some. The data show over 150,000 clones, 84% seen once. Germline V gives CDR1 ENHRY, CDR2 SYGVKD. The CDR3 totals 16 residues. The ends lost 6 bases at V and 4 bases at J; junction bases unmatched: 9. Comment on this clone: What it binds is unknown.

Material: PBMCs. The sequence came from a boy between 2 and 15 years old in good health and CMV-seronegative. The chain carries TRBV10-3 and TRBJ1-2; 12 bases fit TRBD1. CDR3 bases: TGTGCCATCAGCTGGGACAGGGGGCTTTTAGTCTATGGCTACACCTTC. Its translation is CAISWDRGLLVYGYTF.